This T cell receptor beta chain derives from a study of blood T cell repertoires in COVID-19. The repertoire was sequenced with immunoSEQ multiplex PCR; TCRdb's copy has only in-frame clones and lacks some. Altogether some 160,000 clones are present, roughly three quarters being singletons, with the ten largest covering 4.2%. Germline V gene sequence: CDR1 SNHLY, CDR2 FYNNEI. This CDR3 contains 12 residues. Trimming cost V 9 bases and J 7 bases; bases outside gene matches: 5. The sequencing sample was made of peripheral blood. The chain uses TRBV2 and TRBJ2-1; 8 bases agree with TRBD1. This TCR was recovered from a man between 60 and 75 years old with acute or convalescent COVID-19. The CDR3 spells CARSTGANEQFF. The CDR3 nucleotides are TGTGCCAGGTCGACAGGGGCGAATGAGCAGTTCTTC.